The subject of this entry is one TCR beta chain. The data were taken from a study of blood T cell repertoires in COVID-19. Study information: The samples span acute and convalescent COVID-19 from the United States, Italy and Spain. Nucleic acid was either cDNA or gDNA, and it came from T cells, B-cell-depleted T cells, or PBMCs.

The germline V gene encodes CDR1 MNHEY and CDR2 SVGEGT. The V and J ends lost 4 bases and 2 bases respectively, with 10 bases between them. The CDR3 runs 14 residues. Original methodology: Amplification with reference gene primers provided the estimates of nucleated cell counts. Clones were sequenced by immunoSEQ multiplex PCR, and TCRdb holds only the in-frame ones, with some missing. V and J calls and clone size are as listed in that table; D and trimming were resolved from the DNA. The repertoire holds tens of thousands of clones, with 80% to 95% as singletons. The rearrangement uses TRBV6-2 or TRBV6-3 and TRBJ2-3, with D hard to call. Sequencing used peripheral blood. The clonotype originates from a human donor with active COVID-19. The donor label of this sample is uncertain. In DNA, the CDR3 is TGTGCCAGCAGTTCTGTGAGATTCACAGATACGCAGTATTTT. This gives the protein CASSSVRFTDTQYF.